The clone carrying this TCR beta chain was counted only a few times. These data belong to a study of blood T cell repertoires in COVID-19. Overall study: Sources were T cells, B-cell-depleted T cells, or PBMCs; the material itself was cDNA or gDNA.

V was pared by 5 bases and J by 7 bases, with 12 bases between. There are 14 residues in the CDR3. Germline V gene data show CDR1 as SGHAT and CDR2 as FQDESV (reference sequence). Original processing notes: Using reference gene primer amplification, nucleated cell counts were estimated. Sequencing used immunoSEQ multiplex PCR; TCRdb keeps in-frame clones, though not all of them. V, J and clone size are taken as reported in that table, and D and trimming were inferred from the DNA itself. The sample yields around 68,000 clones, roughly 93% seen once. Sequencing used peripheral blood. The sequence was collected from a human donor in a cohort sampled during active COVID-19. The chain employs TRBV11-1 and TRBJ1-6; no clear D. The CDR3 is CASSPGNLNSPLHF. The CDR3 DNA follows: TGTGCCAGCAGCCCGGGAAACTTGAATTCACCCCTCCACTTT.